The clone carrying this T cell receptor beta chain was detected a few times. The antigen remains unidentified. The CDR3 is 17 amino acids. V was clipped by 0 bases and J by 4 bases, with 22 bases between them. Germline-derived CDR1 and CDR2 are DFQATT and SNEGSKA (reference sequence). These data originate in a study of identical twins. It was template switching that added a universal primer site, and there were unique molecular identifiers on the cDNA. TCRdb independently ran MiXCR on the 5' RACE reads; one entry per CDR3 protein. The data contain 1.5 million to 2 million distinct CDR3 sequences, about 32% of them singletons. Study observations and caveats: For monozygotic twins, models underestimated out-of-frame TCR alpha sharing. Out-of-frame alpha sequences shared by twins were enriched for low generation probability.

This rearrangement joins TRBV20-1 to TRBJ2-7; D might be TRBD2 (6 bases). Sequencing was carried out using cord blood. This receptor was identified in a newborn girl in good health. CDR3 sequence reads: CSARDPLGGPVRYEQYF. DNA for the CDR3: TGCAGTGCTAGAGACCCCTTAGGAGGGCCTGTTCGTTACGAGCAGTACTTC.